The 21 T cell receptor beta chains in this list originate from one sample, sequenced in a study of T cell changes during pregnancy in multiple sclerosis. Sequencing was performed with immunoSEQ multiplex PCR; in TCRdb, only in-frame clones are kept and a portion is missing. Among about 59,000 clones listed, about 94% were seen once. The specimen comprised CD8+ T cells from peripheral blood mononuclear cells, sampled after pregnancy. The origin of the receptors is a female donor with multiple sclerosis, enrolled in a pregnancy study.

The genes are TRBV11-2 and TRBJ2-7; 10 bases agree with TRBD2. The germline V gene has CDR1 SGHAT and CDR2 FQNNGV. V shed 5 bases, J shed 0 bases, and the junction held 4 bases outside the gene matches. This CDR3 region has 15 residues. In DNA, the CDR3 is TGTGCCAGCAGCCACGGACTAGCGGCCTCCTACGAGCAGTACTTC. Its translation: CASSHGLAASYEQYF.

The J gene is TRBJ1-5, the V gene TRBV27, with 9 bases lining up with TRBD1. CDR3 length: 15 amino acids. In germline, CDR1 is MNHEY, CDR2 SMNVEV (reference sequence). V was clipped by 0 bases and J by 6 bases; unmatched bases: 3. The CDR3 loop is CASSLSGTGSQPQHF. The CDR3 nucleotides are TGTGCCAGCAGTTTATCCGGGACAGGGTCTCAGCCCCAGCATTTT.

This clone came up once. The chain recombines TRBV6-1 with TRBJ2-3, with D hard to call. V was cut by 2 bases and J by 1 base, with 4 bases left in between. Looked up from germline, CDR1 is MNHNS and CDR2 is SASEGT. The CDR3 length is 13 residues. The CDR3: CASSELGTDTQYF. The CDR3 DNA reads as TGTGCCAGCAGTGAACTCGGCACAGATACGCAGTATTTT.

This chain connects TRBV7-9 to TRBJ1-1; 7 positions agree with TRBD1. The CDR3 is 15 residues long. Germline loops: CDR1 SEHNR, CDR2 FQNEAQ (reference sequence). The trim removed 5 bases at V and 4 bases at J, leaving 10 bases unmatched. CDR3 bases: TGTGCCAGCAGCACTACAGGGGATGTAGGCACTGAAGCTTTCTTT. It encodes CASSTTGDVGTEAFF.

The J gene is TRBJ2-7, the V gene TRBV30, with TRBD2 matching over 11 bases. Per germline, CDR1 GTSNPN and CDR2 SVGIG (reference sequence). The CDR3 length is 18 residues. The ends lost 4 bases at V and 0 bases at J; junction bases unmatched: 14. CDR3 nucleotide sequence: TGTGCCTGGATGACAGGACTAGCGGGCCCTTCGGCCTCCTACGAGCAGTACTTC. Translating it yields CAWMTGLAGPSASYEQYF.

This chain links TRBV30 with TRBJ1-2; the D is unclear. Germline V gene lookup returns CDR1 GTSNPN and CDR2 SVGIG (reference sequence). The CDR3 extends over 14 amino acids. The V and J ends lost 0 bases and 4 bases respectively, with 12 bases between them. The CDR3 protein is CAWSVDPGSYGYTF. The CDR3 DNA is TGTGCCTGGAGTGTAGACCCCGGGAGCTATGGCTACACCTTC.

V usage is TRBV6-5 and J usage is TRBJ1-4; tentatively, D is TRBD1 (6 bases). This CDR3 has 16 residues. The V gene's germline CDR1 is MNHEY and CDR2 SVGAGI. V lost 2 bases, J lost 0 bases, and 10 bases lay in between. In DNA form, the CDR3 reads TGTGCCAGCAGTTACGGCGGGGGGCCAACTAATGAAAAACTGTTTTTT. Translation gives CASSYGGGPTNEKLFF.

This chain connects TRBV27 to TRBJ2-3; 7 nucleotides line up with TRBD2. The CDR3 length is 13 residues. Germline V gene lookup returns CDR1 MNHEY and CDR2 SMNVEV (reference sequence). J was trimmed by 4 bases and V by 8 bases; bases with no gene match: 6. For the CDR3, the DNA is TGTGCCAGCTCGACTAGCCCCGCAGATACGCAGTATTTT. Translation: CASSTSPADTQYF.

This chain links TRBV5-6 with TRBJ2-7; 10 nucleotides match TRBD2. The germline V gene has CDR1 SGHDT and CDR2 YYEEEE. The CDR3 has 16 amino acids. V lost 2 bases to trimming and J lost 5 bases; unmatched junction nucleotides: 10. The CDR3 region is CASSFSSGSFSDEQYF. The CDR3 coding sequence is TGTGCCAGCAGCTTTTCTAGCGGGAGTTTTAGCGACGAGCAGTACTTC.

The V call is TRBV27, the J call TRBJ2-7; weak D call: TRBD1 (5 bases). The CDR3 totals 14 residues. Trimming removed 3 bases at V and 6 bases at J, with 15 bases between. Germline CDR1 reads MNHEY; CDR2 reads SMNVEV (reference sequence). The CDR3 coding sequence is TGTGCCAGCAGTTTCCAGGGAAGGACCAGCGAGCAGTACTTC. Encoded protein: CASSFQGRTSEQYF.

V and J are TRBV6-5 and TRBJ2-7; 9 nucleotides line up with TRBD2. Germline V gene sequence: CDR1 MNHEY, CDR2 SVGAGI. V dropped 4 bases and J dropped 4; count of bases not matched to a gene: 8. This CDR3 is built from 15 residues. The CDR3 DNA is TGTGCCAGCAGTTCCCTAACTAGCGGGTGGTACGAGCAGTACTTC. Residues: CASSSLTSGWYEQYF.

This rearrangement joins TRBV19 to TRBJ2-7, with a tentative D call TRBD1 (5 bases). With 3 bases removed from V and 5 bases from J, the gap between germline ends came to 8 bases. Germline CDR1 reads LNHDA; CDR2 reads SQIVND (reference sequence). The CDR3 loop spans 12 amino acids. The CDR3 is CASSIQGNEQYF. Written as DNA, the CDR3 is TGTGCCAGTAGTATCCAGGGCAACGAGCAGTACTTC.

This chain connects TRBV5-1 to TRBJ2-1, with D unresolved. Germline values: CDR1 SGHRS, CDR2 YFSETQ. This CDR3 comprises 14 residues. The V end was cut by 0 bases, the J end by 5 bases, with 9 bases between. DNA for the CDR3: TGCGCCAGCAGCTTGGGAGCGTCCCACAATGAGCAGTTCTTC. Its translation is CASSLGASHNEQFF.

This clone was counted once. The rearrangement uses TRBV30 and TRBJ1-2, with a tentative D call TRBD1 (5 bases). V lost 2 bases and J 6 bases, leaving 13 bases between the germline ends. CDR3 length: 13 residues. Germline lookup yields CDR1 GTSNPN and CDR2 SVGIG (reference sequence). CDR3 loop: CAWSRTGPDGYTF. Written as DNA, the CDR3 is TGTGCCTGGAGTAGAACAGGCCCAGATGGCTACACCTTC.

The chain employs TRBV7-2 and TRBJ2-7; 9 bases fit TRBD1. Germline CDR1 and CDR2: SGHTA and FQGNSA. This CDR3 comprises 15 residues. The J segment lost 5 bases and the V segment lost 5 bases, leaving 10 bases of the junction unmatched. The CDR3 coding sequence is TGTGCCAGCAGCCCACCTCGGGACAGGGCTCACGAGCAGTACTTC. Translating it yields CASSPPRDRAHEQYF.

The rearrangement links TRBV27 to TRBJ2-7, with TRBD2 matching over 7 bases. V lost 6 bases and J lost 0; bases outside the gene matches: 8. CDR1 MNHEY and CDR2 SMNVEV come from the germline V gene (reference sequence). The CDR3 is 15 amino acids. CDR3 DNA: TGTGCCAGCAGCTTAGCGGGTCCCGACTCCTACGAGCAGTACTTC. Its translation: CASSLAGPDSYEQYF.

In this sample, this clone turned up once. The V call is TRBV5-1, the J call TRBJ2-3; 9 bases map to TRBD2. Germline V gene sequence: CDR1 SGHRS, CDR2 YFSETQ. CDR3 length: 15 residues. The trim removed 6 bases at V and 2 bases at J, leaving 7 bases unmatched. The DNA for the CDR3 is TGCGCCAGCAAAAGGAAGCGGGAGGCCACAGATACGCAGTATTTT. It specifies CASKRKREATDTQYF.

The chain combines TRBV9 with TRBJ2-3, with D unclear. Trimming removed 0 bases from V and 0 bases from J, with 8 bases in between. The CDR3 totals 15 residues. Germline assignment: CDR1 SGDLS and CDR2 YYNGEE. This chain's CDR3 is CASSVAGRSTDTQYF. The CDR3 DNA reads as TGTGCCAGCAGCGTAGCTGGTCGGAGCACAGATACGCAGTATTTT.

This chain connects TRBV12-5 to TRBJ1-2, with 7 nucleotides matching TRBD1. CDR3 length equals 12 residues. Germline V lookup: CDR1 LGHNT, CDR2 FRNRAP. V shed 4 bases, J shed 8 bases, and the junction held 4 bases outside the gene matches. In DNA, the CDR3 is TGTGCTAGTGGTTCCGACAGGGTGGGCTACACCTTC. Amino acid sequence: CASGSDRVGYTF.

The chain couples TRBV6-1 to TRBJ2-5; TRBD2 matches 7 bases. The CDR3 is 14 amino acids. CDR1 is MNHNS and CDR2 is SASEGT in the germline V gene. Trimming removed 4 bases from V and 1 base from J; junction bases left unmatched: 3. As DNA, the CDR3 is TGTGCCAGCAGTGGTCTAGCGGCCCAAGAGACCCAGTACTTC. This sequence encodes CASSGLAAQETQYF.

V gene TRBV27 combines with J gene TRBJ2-7; D uncertain. Germline CDR1 MNHEY, CDR2 SMNVEV (reference sequence). The CDR3 has 12 amino acids. The V end lost 5 bases, the J end lost 3 bases, and 8 bases lay between the germline ends. CDR3 sequence: CASSATGYEQYF. In nucleotides, the CDR3 is TGTGCCAGCAGTGCCACGGGCTACGAGCAGTACTTC.